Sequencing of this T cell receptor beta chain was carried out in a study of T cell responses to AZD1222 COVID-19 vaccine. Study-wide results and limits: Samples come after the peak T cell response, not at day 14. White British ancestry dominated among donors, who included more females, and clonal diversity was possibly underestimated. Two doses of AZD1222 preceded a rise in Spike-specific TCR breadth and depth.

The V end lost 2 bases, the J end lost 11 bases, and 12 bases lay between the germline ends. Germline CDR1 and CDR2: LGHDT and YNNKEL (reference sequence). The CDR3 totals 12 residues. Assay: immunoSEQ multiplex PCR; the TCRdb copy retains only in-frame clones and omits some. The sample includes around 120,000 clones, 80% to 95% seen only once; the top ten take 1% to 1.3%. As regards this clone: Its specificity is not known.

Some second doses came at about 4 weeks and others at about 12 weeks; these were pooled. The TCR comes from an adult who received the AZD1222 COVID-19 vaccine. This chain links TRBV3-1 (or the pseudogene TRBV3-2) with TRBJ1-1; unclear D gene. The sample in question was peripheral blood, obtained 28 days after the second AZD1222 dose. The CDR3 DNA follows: TGTGCCAGCAGCCAATCTCGTACCGGGGCTTTCTTT. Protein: CASSQSRTGAFF.